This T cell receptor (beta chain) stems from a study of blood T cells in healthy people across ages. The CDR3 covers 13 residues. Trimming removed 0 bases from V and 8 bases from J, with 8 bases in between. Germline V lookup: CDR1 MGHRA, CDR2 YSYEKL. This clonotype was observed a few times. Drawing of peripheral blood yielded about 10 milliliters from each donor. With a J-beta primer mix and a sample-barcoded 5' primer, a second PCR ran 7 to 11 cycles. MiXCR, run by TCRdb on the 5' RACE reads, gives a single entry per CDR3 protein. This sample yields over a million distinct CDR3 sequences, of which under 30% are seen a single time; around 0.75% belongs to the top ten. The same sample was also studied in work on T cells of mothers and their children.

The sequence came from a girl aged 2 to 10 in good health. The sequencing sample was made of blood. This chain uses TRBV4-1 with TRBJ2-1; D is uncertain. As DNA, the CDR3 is TGCGCCAGCAGCCAAGAGGCGTCTGATGAGCAGTTCTTC. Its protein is CASSQEASDEQFF.